Following are 27 T cell receptor beta chains from one sample sequenced in a study of spatial heterogeneity in lung cancer. This sample's time point: sample taken at primary tumor resection. General study results and limits: The number of expanded tumor alpha and beta chains correlated with mutation number.

MiXCR, run by TCRdb on the 5' RACE reads, gives a single entry per CDR3 protein. Counted here are around 20,000 distinct CDR3 sequences, 7.5% occurring once; the ten biggest clones make up around 23%. Antigens for these TCRs are unknown. The sequencing here drew on lung tumor tissue, taken at surgery. Receptor source: a male donor with early-stage non-small cell lung cancer.

The CDR3 DNA sequence: TGTGCCACCCAACCGGGCAGGGATAATTCACCCCTCCACTTT. It is translated as CATQPGRDNSPLHF. The J gene is TRBJ1-6, the V gene TRBV2; tentatively, D is TRBD1 (5 bases). CDR1 is SNHLY and CDR2 is FYNNEI in the germline V gene. The CDR3 has 14 residues. Trimming pared 10 bases from V and 5 bases from J, leaving 15 bases between.

This clonotype occurred a few times. V usage is TRBV10-3 and J usage is TRBJ1-2; no definite D call. Germline V gene lookup returns CDR1 ENHRY and CDR2 SYGVKD. This CDR3 spans 13 amino acids. V lost 4 bases to trimming and J lost 4 bases, with 10 bases between them. The DNA of the CDR3 is TGTGCCATCAGTGGCTTGGGAGGCTATGGCTACACCTTC. Protein sequence: CAISGLGGYGYTF.

This clonotype was observed many times. The chain has TRBV7-2 and TRBJ1-1; D is perhaps TRBD1 (5 bases). CDR3 length equals 14 residues. V was shortened by 5 bases and J by 5 bases, with 15 bases between the two germline ends. From germline, CDR1 is SGHTA and CDR2 FQGNSA. CDR3 bases: TGTGCCAGCAGCCCCACGGGGGTTTGGACTGAAGCTTTCTTT. Residues: CASSPTGVWTEAFF.

The chain uses TRBV6-2 or TRBV6-3 and TRBJ2-3; D not certain. Germline-derived CDR1 and CDR2 are MNHEY and SVGEGT. This CDR3 is built from 15 residues. Trimming took off 4 bases at V and 3 bases at J, with 14 bases between the two ends. The CDR3 is CASSSSTGVTDTQYF. The DNA of the CDR3 is TGTGCCAGCAGTTCCTCAACGGGCGTTACAGATACGCAGTATTTT.

This clonotype was seen repeatedly, ten times or more. J is TRBJ1-2 and V is TRBV7-2; 10 bases align to TRBD1. The V segment lost 5 bases and the J segment 4 bases; nucleotides outside the gene matches: 4. The CDR3 is made up of 14 amino acids. Per the germline V gene, CDR1 is SGHTA and CDR2 is FQGNSA. The DNA of the CDR3 is TGTGCCAGCAGCCCGGACAGGGGGGGCTATGGCTACACCTTC. It specifies CASSPDRGGYGYTF.

This clonotype has a count of ten or more. The chain joins TRBV5-6 to TRBJ1-1; a weak D match, TRBD1 (6 bases). Looked up from germline, CDR1 is SGHDT and CDR2 is YYEEEE. Deletions cut 1 base from V and 3 bases from J, with 16 bases between. The CDR3 runs to 16 residues. In nucleotides, the CDR3 is TGTGCCAGCAGCTTGTCCGACAGGCGGAGATACACTGAAGCTTTCTTT. Amino acid sequence: CASSLSDRRRYTEAFF. The entire variable domain, with the rest obtained from reference TRBV5-6 and TRBJ1-1, is as follows: DAGVTQSPTHLIKTRGQQVTLRCSPKSGHDTVSWYQQALGQGPQFIFQYYEEEERQRGNFPDRFSGHQFPNYSSELNVNALLLGDSALYLCASSLSDRRRYTEAFFGQGTRLTVV.

At least ten counts were recorded for this clonotype. CDR3 loop: CASSLGGDQPQHF. For the CDR3, the DNA is TGTGCCAGCAGCTTAGGGGGGGATCAGCCCCAGCATTTT. The chain combines TRBV7-3 with TRBJ1-5, with D possibly TRBD1 on 5 matching bases. This CDR3 comprises 13 residues. Germline CDR1 SGHTA, CDR2 FQGTGA. Trimming took 2 bases from V and 5 from J, leaving 7 bases between them.

This clonotype ranks as medium-sized. The chain uses TRBV20-1 and TRBJ2-3, with 10 bases aligning to TRBD2. The CDR3 extends over 18 amino acids. CDR1 DFQATT and CDR2 SNEGSKA come from the germline V gene (reference sequence). V gave up 0 bases and J gave up 4 bases; unmatched junction bases: 13. The CDR3 coding sequence is TGCAGTGCTAGAGATCCTAAGCGGGGGGGCCGGGTAGCAGATACGCAGTATTTT. Protein product: CSARDPKRGGRVADTQYF.

CDR3 amino acids: CAWSVRRGQGQPQHF. In nucleotides, the CDR3 is TGTGCCTGGAGTGTACGTAGGGGGCAAGGTCAGCCCCAGCATTTT. The rearrangement uses TRBV30 and TRBJ1-5; 7 bases fit TRBD1. With V trimmed by 0 bases and J by 6 bases, 8 bases remained unmatched. This CDR3 is 15 amino acids long. Germline V gene sequence: CDR1 GTSNPN, CDR2 SVGIG (reference sequence).

The gene calls are TRBV7-3 and TRBJ2-1; no firm D call. The length of the CDR3 is 13 residues. V was trimmed by 5 bases and J by 8 bases, leaving 13 bases between them. The germline gives CDR1 SGHTA, CDR2 FQGTGA. CDR3 sequence: CASSLVRADEQFF. As DNA, the CDR3 is TGTGCCAGCAGCCTCGTTCGAGCCGATGAGCAGTTCTTC.

CDR3 protein: CASSLMGQESYEQYF. For the CDR3, the DNA is TGTGCCAGCAGCTTAATGGGACAGGAGTCCTACGAGCAGTACTTC. The V gene is TRBV7-3, the J gene TRBJ2-7; TRBD1 agrees at 8 bases. The CDR3 extends over 15 amino acids. Germline trimming cut 1 base from V and 1 base from J; bases unmatched to any gene: 3. Germline assignment: CDR1 SGHTA and CDR2 FQGTGA. Looking up the rest from reference TRBV7-3 and TRBJ2-7 gives the full variable domain: GAGVSQTPSNKVTEKGKYVELRCDPISGHTALYWYRQSLGQGPEFLIYFQGTGAADDSGLPNDRFFAVRPEGSVSTLKIQRTERGDSAVYLCASSLMGQESYEQYFGPGTRLTVT.

Many counts were recorded for this clonotype. This chain links TRBV5-6 with TRBJ2-3, with D tentatively TRBD2 (5 bases). V lost 4 bases and J 2 bases, leaving 11 bases between the germline ends. This CDR3 comprises 14 residues. Germline CDR1 reads SGHDT; CDR2 reads YYEEEE. CDR3 sequence: CASSIGVNTDTQYF. CDR3 nucleotides: TGTGCCAGCAGCATCGGGGTTAACACAGATACGCAGTATTTT.

This clonotype is classed as medium-sized (0.01 to 0.1%). The rearrangement links TRBV28 to TRBJ1-5; the D is unclear. Trimming shortened V by 5 bases and J by 0 bases, and 11 bases separated the two germline ends. The CDR3 sequence is 15 residues long. The V gene's germline CDR1 is MDHEN and CDR2 SYDVKM. The CDR3 spells CASSTQGLSNQPQHF. The CDR3 region has the DNA TGTGCCAGCAGTACACAAGGACTTAGCAATCAGCCCCAGCATTTT. Together with reference TRBV28 and TRBJ1-5, the CDR3 gives the full variable domain: DVKVTQSSRYLVKRTGEKVFLECVQDMDHENMFWYRQDPGLGLRLIYFSYDVKMKEKGDIPEGYSVSREKKERFSLILESASTNQTSMYLCASSTQGLSNQPQHFGDGTRLSIL.

This clonotype was seen repeatedly, ten times or more. The chain links TRBV25-1 to TRBJ2-7; 7 bases map to TRBD1. Germline V gene lookup returns CDR1 MGHDK and CDR2 SYGVNS. This CDR3 spans 15 amino acids. After removal of 6 bases from V and 5 bases from J, the junction contained 13 bases not matched to a gene. Here the CDR3 DNA reads TGTGCCAGCAGCTCCACTAAGGGGGCCGGCCACGAGCAGTACTTC. This translates into CASSSTKGAGHEQYF.

In its sample, this clonotype was seen a few times. This chain links TRBV20-1 with TRBJ1-3; 11 nucleotides agree with TRBD1. Germline V lookup: CDR1 DFQATT, CDR2 SNEGSKA (reference sequence). V was pared by 5 bases and J by 1 base, with 10 bases of the junction left unmatched. The CDR3 is 17 residues long. The chain's CDR3 is CSADGGTGGLSGNTIYF. Here the CDR3 DNA reads TGCAGTGCTGATGGAGGGACAGGGGGGTTATCTGGAAACACCATATATTTT.

This clonotype is medium-sized in the sample. The CDR3 nucleotides are TGTGCCAGTAGGAGAGAAGAGCGCACGATCGGGCCCCAGCATTTT. It translates to CASRREERTIGPQHF. V and J are TRBV19 and TRBJ1-5; no firm D call. The V end was cut by 6 bases, the J end by 9 bases, with 21 bases between. This CDR3 contains 15 residues. The germline V gene has CDR1 LNHDA and CDR2 SQIVND (reference sequence).

This clonotype was found a few times. The CDR3 loop is CASSLGGQGRTGEQYF. DNA for the CDR3: TGTGCCAGCAGCCTAGGAGGGCAGGGGAGGACGGGCGAGCAGTACTTC. The V gene is TRBV11-2, the J gene TRBJ2-7, with D perhaps TRBD1 or TRBD2 (6 bases each). CDR1 is SGHAT and CDR2 is FQNNGV in the germline V gene. This CDR3 spans 16 amino acids. Trimming left V 5 bases short and J 6 bases short, with 23 bases between.

Many counts were recorded for this clonotype. The chain joins TRBV20-1 to TRBJ1-1, with a weak D call TRBD1 (5 bases). CDR3 size: 12 residues. Trimming took 4 bases from V and 3 from J, leaving 9 bases between them. CDR1 is DFQATT and CDR2 is SNEGSKA in the germline V gene (reference sequence). This chain's CDR3 is CSAIGGYTEAFF. The CDR3, as DNA: TGCAGTGCTATTGGGGGATACACTGAAGCTTTCTTT.

The V gene is TRBV7-2, the J gene TRBJ1-5; 9 positions agree with TRBD1. J gave up 4 bases and V 5 bases, and 6 bases lay outside the gene matches. CDR3 length: 15 amino acids. Germline V lookup: CDR1 SGHTA, CDR2 FQGNSA. CDR3 residues: CASSVAGTGNQPQHF. CDR3 sequence (DNA): TGTGCCAGCAGCGTTGCCGGGACAGGGAATCAGCCCCAGCATTTT.

The chain employs TRBV12-3 or TRBV12-4 and TRBJ2-3; 11 bases fit TRBD2. The V gene end was trimmed by 5 bases and the J gene end by 5 bases; junction bases not matched to a gene: 6. This CDR3 has 15 residues. CDR3 bases: TGTGCCAGCAGTCCGGCTAGCGGGGGGAAAGATACGCAGTATTTT. As protein: CASSPASGGKDTQYF.

This clonotype was observed many times. The chain has TRBV10-1 and TRBJ1-5; tentatively, D is TRBD1 (5 bases). The germline V gene encodes CDR1 WNHNN and CDR2 SYGVQD (reference sequence). Trimming took 6 bases from V and 3 from J, leaving 12 bases between them. The CDR3 runs to 14 residues. CDR3 residues: CASSEGTFNQPQHF. The DNA for the CDR3 is TGCGCCAGCAGCGAAGGGACTTTCAATCAGCCCCAGCATTTT.

A few counts support this clonotype. CDR3 amino acids: CAWSHTRKETQYF. CDR3 in DNA: TGTGCCTGGAGCCATACTAGGAAAGAGACCCAGTACTTC. The chain links TRBV30 to TRBJ2-5; TRBD2 might be the D (5 bases). Trimming shortened V by 3 bases and J by 3 bases, and 11 bases separated the two germline ends. The V gene's germline CDR1 is GTSNPN and CDR2 SVGIG (reference sequence). The CDR3 is 13 residues long.

This clonotype was counted between two and nine times. This chain links TRBV6-5 with TRBJ2-3, with a tentative D call TRBD2 (5 bases). Germline CDR1 MNHEY, CDR2 SVGAGI. This CDR3 has 14 residues. V gave up 6 bases and J gave up 1 base, with 11 bases separating them. CDR3 sequence: CASRGFSGTDTQYF. The DNA of the CDR3 is TGTGCCAGCAGGGGTTTTAGCGGCACAGATACGCAGTATTTT.

This chain links TRBV18 with TRBJ2-1; D tentatively reads TRBD1 or TRBD2 (6 bases each). Trimming cost V 1 base and J 2 bases, with 9 bases left between them. The CDR3 extends over 15 amino acids. CDR1 is KGHSH, CDR2 LQKENI, per germline. CDR3 coding DNA: TGTGCCAGCTCACCACTAGGGGGGCCCTACAATGAGCAGTTCTTC. It yields the protein CASSPLGGPYNEQFF.

Regarding this clonotype: A read error is possible here, since a much larger clone lies one base away. V is TRBV11-3 and J is TRBJ1-2; D is perhaps TRBD1 (5 bases). The germline gives CDR1 SGHNT, CDR2 YENEEA. The CDR3 is made up of 13 amino acids. The CDR3 reads CASSLGRTYGDTF. The CDR3 nucleotides are TGTGCCAGCAGCTTGGGACGGACCTATGGCGACACCTTC.

This clonotype has just a few counts. The chain uses TRBV24-1 and TRBJ1-2, with TRBD1 identical over 7 bases. CDR3 size: 14 residues. Germline CDR1 KGHDR, CDR2 SFDVKD. With V trimmed by 4 bases and J by 2 bases, 3 bases remained unmatched. The CDR3 reads CATSDPTGNYGYTF. CDR3 DNA: TGTGCCACCAGTGACCCGACAGGGAACTATGGCTACACCTTC.

This clonotype was seen ten or more times. The V and J genes are TRBV7-2 and TRBJ1-5; 7 bases match TRBD1. This CDR3 region has 14 residues. V lost 1 base, J lost 6 bases, and 3 bases stayed unmatched. The germline V gene has CDR1 SGHTA and CDR2 FQGNSA. CDR3 sequence reads: CASSLENRGQPQHF. DNA for the CDR3: TGTGCCAGCAGCTTAGAAAACAGGGGTCAGCCCCAGCATTTT.